These T cell receptor beta chains were read from a single sample in a study of cytomegalovirus exposure and HLA in healthy donors. Repertoires were generated with immunoSEQ multiplex PCR, while TCRdb's copy carries only in-frame clones and drops some. The sample lists 100,000 to 150,000 clones, 70% to 85% occurring once. Material: PBMCs. These TCRs come from a man between 18 and 29 years old in good health and CMV-seronegative. The CDR3 runs from the conserved cysteine through the conserved F or W. D genes are given only for firm matches. Some rows mark clone size as missing; the rest say once, few, many or name a class of expanded clone.

>NA|NA|TRBV4-3|TRBJ1-2
CASSHQFNYGYTF
TGCGCCAGCAGCCATCAGTTTAACTATGGCTACACCTTC
>NA|once|TRBV15|TRBJ1-4
CATSRDGAGLGEKLFF
TGTGCCACCAGCAGAGATGGGGCAGGGCTGGGTGAAAAACTGTTTTTT
>TRBD2|NA|TRBV2|TRBJ2-3
CASKAGGAADTQYF
TGTGCCAGCAAAGCGGGGGGGGCTGCAGATACGCAGTATTTT
>NA|NA|TRBV6-5|TRBJ1-1
CASSMTVNTEAFF
TGTGCCAGCAGCATGACAGTGAACACTGAAGCTTTCTTT
>NA|NA|TRBV21-1|TRBJ1-3
CASSGDRNSGNTIYF
TGTGCCAGCTCGGGGGACAGGAACTCTGGAAACACCATATATTTT
>NA|once|TRBV21-1|TRBJ1-1
CASSKEGRGNTEAFF
TGTGCCAGCAGCAAGGAGGGGCGGGGTAACACTGAAGCTTTCTTT
>NA|NA|TRBV5-1|TRBJ2-7
CASSSGNYLNYEQYF
TGCGCCAGCAGCTCGGGAAACTACCTTAACTACGAGCAGTACTTC
>TRBD1|NA|TRBV15|TRBJ2-7
CATSRGGTGAYEQYF
TGTGCCACCAGCAGAGGAGGGACAGGGGCCTACGAGCAGTACTTC
>NA|NA|TRBV11-2|TRBJ1-1
CASSLTGNTEAFF
TGTGCCAGCAGCTTAACAGGGAACACTGAAGCTTTCTTT
>NA|NA|TRBV13|TRBJ1-1
CASSQRTTEAFF
TGTGCCAGCAGCCAACGGACAACTGAAGCTTTCTTT
>NA|few|TRBV27|TRBJ2-1
CASSSSLGGVRNEQFF
TGTGCCAGCAGTTCCAGTCTAGGGGGGGTTAGGAATGAGCAGTTCTTC
>NA|NA|TRBV14|TRBJ2-1
CASSQSQGYSYNEQFF
TGTGCCAGCAGCCAATCCCAGGGATATTCCTACAATGAGCAGTTCTTC
>TRBD2|NA|TRBV2|TRBJ2-3
CASWGLAGPADTQYF
TGTGCCAGCTGGGGACTAGCGGGGCCGGCAGATACGCAGTATTTT
>NA|NA|TRBV7-2|TRBJ2-7
CASSKDYVYEQYF
TGTGCCAGCAGCAAGGACTACGTCTACGAGCAGTACTTC
>NA|few|TRBV6-5|TRBJ2-2
CASSYNEETGELFF
TGTGCCAGCAGTTATAATGAGGAGACCGGGGAGCTGTTTTTT
>NA|NA|TRBV19|TRBJ2-7
CASSMQGGYEQYF
TGTGCCAGTAGTATGCAGGGTGGATACGAGCAGTACTTC
>TRBD2|NA|TRBV7-3|TRBJ2-2
CASTVSGGDTGELFF
TGTGCCAGCACCGTAAGCGGGGGGGACACCGGGGAGCTGTTTTTT
>NA|NA|TRBV19|TRBJ1-4
CASSTQMGLNEKLFF
TGTGCCAGTAGTACCCAAATGGGACTTAATGAAAAACTGTTTTTT
>NA|NA|TRBV2|TRBJ1-1
CASSTEGVRTEAFF
TGTGCCAGCAGTACAGAAGGGGTTAGGACTGAAGCTTTCTTT
>NA|once|TRBV6-5|TRBJ2-5
CASSQAPRWETQYF
TGTGCCAGCAGCCAGGCTCCCCGGTGGGAGACCCAGTACTTC
>TRBD2|NA|TRBV7-3|TRBJ2-2
CASSLNLAGGPTGELFF
TGTGCCAGCAGCTTAAATCTAGCGGGGGGCCCCACCGGGGAGCTGTTTTTT
>TRBD1|NA|TRBV6-6|TRBJ2-7
CASSSLPGQGGGEQYF
TGTGCCAGCAGTTCCCTTCCGGGACAGGGTGGGGGCGAGCAGTACTTC
>NA|NA|TRBV4-1|TRBJ1-1
CASRPHRDGAMNTEAFF
TGCGCCAGCAGGCCTCACAGGGATGGGGCTATGAACACTGAAGCTTTCTTT
>TRBD1|NA|TRBV5-1|TRBJ1-2
CASSSPGTGGSRGYTF
TGCGCCAGCAGCTCACCCGGGACAGGGGGGAGTAGGGGCTACACCTTC
>NA|NA|TRBV5-8|TRBJ2-7
CASSSSYEQYF
TGTGCCAGCAGCTCGAGCTACGAGCAGTACTTC
>NA|NA|TRBV5-1|TRBJ1-2
CASSLGQGNRGYTF
TGCGCCAGCAGCTTGGGGCAGGGAAATCGTGGCTACACCTTC
>TRBD2|few|TRBV2|TRBJ2-2
CASSDPGGSNTGELFF
TGTGCCAGCAGTGATCCGGGGGGGTCGAACACCGGGGAGCTGTTTTTT
>TRBD1|NA|TRBV7-2|TRBJ2-5
CASTGQGQETQYF
TGTGCCAGCACGGGACAGGGGCAAGAGACCCAGTACTTC
>NA|NA|TRBV2|TRBJ2-5
CASIYRFQETQYF
TGTGCCAGCATTTACAGGTTCCAAGAGACCCAGTACTTC
>TRBD1|NA|TRBV2|TRBJ2-2
CAKQRRTGANTGELFF
TGTGCGAAGCAGAGGAGGACAGGTGCGAACACCGGGGAGCTGTTTTTT
>NA|few|TRBV2|TRBJ1-1
CASSEQGMGEAFF
TGTGCCAGCAGTGAACAGGGGATGGGTGAAGCTTTCTTT
>NA|NA|TRBV6-1|TRBJ2-5
CASSDYAGSGETQYF
TGTGCCAGCAGTGATTATGCGGGATCCGGGGAGACCCAGTACTTC
>NA|NA|TRBV2|TRBJ2-5
CARDGTSQETQYF
TGTGCCAGAGATGGGACTTCACAAGAGACCCAGTACTTC
>NA|NA|TRBV18|TRBJ1-1
CASSPAREGTEAFF
TGTGCCAGCTCACCGGCGAGGGAGGGGACTGAAGCTTTCTTT
>TRBD1|NA|TRBV6-1|TRBJ2-7
CASSEATTGGTSEQYF
TGTGCCAGCAGTGAAGCGACGACAGGGGGGACCAGCGAGCAGTACTTC
>TRBD1|NA|TRBV5-4|TRBJ1-5
CASSFTGTGGVGQPQHF
TGTGCCAGCAGCTTTACCGGGACAGGGGGCGTTGGTCAGCCCCAGCATTTT
>NA|NA|TRBV4-3|TRBJ1-4
CASSQDLVRGGNEKLFF
TGCGCCAGCAGCCAAGATCTCGTTCGAGGGGGTAATGAAAAACTGTTTTTT
>NA|NA|TRBV6-5|TRBJ2-5
CASSRSGKETQYF
TGTGCCAGCAGCCGTAGCGGAAAAGAGACCCAGTACTTC
>TRBD1|NA|TRBV18|TRBJ1-1
CASSGGTGTEAFF
TGTGCCAGCTCAGGTGGGACAGGCACTGAAGCTTTCTTT
>NA|once|TRBV5-1|TRBJ1-4
CASGRGQSGKNEKLFF
TGCGCCAGCGGAAGAGGACAGTCGGGAAAGAATGAAAAACTGTTTTTT
>NA|NA|TRBV6-5|TRBJ1-2
CASWSGSGYGYTF
TGTGCCAGCTGGAGTGGGAGCGGATATGGCTACACCTTC
>TRBD2|NA|TRBV6-5|TRBJ2-7
CASSYSRGAYEQYF
TGTGCCAGCAGTTACTCGCGGGGGGCCTACGAGCAGTACTTC